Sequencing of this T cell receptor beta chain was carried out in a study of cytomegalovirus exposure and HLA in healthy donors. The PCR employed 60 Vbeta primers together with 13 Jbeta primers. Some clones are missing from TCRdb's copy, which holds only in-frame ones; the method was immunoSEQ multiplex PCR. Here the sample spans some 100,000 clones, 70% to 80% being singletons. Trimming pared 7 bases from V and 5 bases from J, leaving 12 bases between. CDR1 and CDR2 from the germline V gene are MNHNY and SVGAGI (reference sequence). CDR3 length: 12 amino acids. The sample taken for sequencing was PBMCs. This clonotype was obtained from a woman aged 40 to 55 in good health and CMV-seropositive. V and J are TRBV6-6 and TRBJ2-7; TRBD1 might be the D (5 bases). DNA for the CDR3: TGTGCCAGCAACGACAGAGTAGACGAGCAGTACTTC. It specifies CASNDRVDEQYF.